Included here is one TCR beta chain sequence, with context. CDR1 is SQVTM, CDR2 ANQGSEA, per germline. Trimming shortened V by 6 bases and J by 2 bases, and 13 bases separated the two germline ends. This CDR3 spans 14 amino acids. The data are from a study of beta chain features in type 1 diabetes. Expressed TCRB transcripts got sequenced, as all isolated RNA was reverse transcribed. Produced via immunoSEQ multiplex PCR; TCRdb's table is partial and in-frame only. The data show 150,000 or so clones, with around a tenth seen just once and approximately 0.68% held by the top ten. V gene TRBV29-1 combines with J gene TRBJ2-2, with D possibly being TRBD2 (6 bases). This TCR was recovered from a young man in good health. Sequencing was done on a sample of central memory CD4+ T cells from blood. CDR3 nucleotides: TGCAGCGTCGATACCGGGACTAACACCGGGGAGCTGTTTTTT. It codes for CSVDTGTNTGELFF.